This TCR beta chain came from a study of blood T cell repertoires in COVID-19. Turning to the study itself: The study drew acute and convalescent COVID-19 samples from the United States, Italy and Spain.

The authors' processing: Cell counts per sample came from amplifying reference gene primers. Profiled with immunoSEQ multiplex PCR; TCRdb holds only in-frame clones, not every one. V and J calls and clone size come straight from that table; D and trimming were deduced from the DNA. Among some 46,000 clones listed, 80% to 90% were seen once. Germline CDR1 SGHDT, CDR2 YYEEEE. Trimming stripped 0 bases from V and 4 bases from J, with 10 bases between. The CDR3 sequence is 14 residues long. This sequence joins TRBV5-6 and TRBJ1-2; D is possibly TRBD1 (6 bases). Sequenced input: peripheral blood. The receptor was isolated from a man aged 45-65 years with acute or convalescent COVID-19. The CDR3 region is CASSLVQGSYGYTF. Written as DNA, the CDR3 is TGTGCCAGCAGCTTGGTTCAGGGGTCCTATGGCTACACCTTC.